Each of the 25 T cell receptor beta chains below was sequenced from the same sample in a study of T cells after yellow fever vaccination. TCRdb redid the calling of the 5' RACE reads with MiXCR, one entry per CDR3 protein. The table lists tens of thousands of distinct CDR3 sequences, roughly 5.6% of them singletons. The sample consisted of PBMCs, either bulk or a sorted T-cell subset (CD4+, CD8+, memory, or dextramer-sorted; not recorded which), taken around 45 days after the first yellow fever vaccination. The origin of the receptors is a man aged 18 to 35 who received the YFV17D yellow fever vaccine.

This clonotype was counted ten times or more. The chain joins TRBV5-1 to TRBJ1-6; unclear D gene. Germline assignment: CDR1 SGHRS and CDR2 YFSETQ. V dropped 4 bases and J dropped 3 bases, with 17 bases sitting between them. The CDR3 extends over 17 amino acids. CDR3 protein: CASSTNPGSHYNSPLHF. The CDR3, as DNA: TGCGCCAGCAGCACCAACCCAGGAAGCCACTATAATTCACCCCTCCACTTT.

This clonotype showed up many times. The chain employs TRBV3-1 and TRBJ2-5; 9 positions agree with TRBD2. The CDR3 totals 16 residues. Germline-derived CDR1 and CDR2 are LGHDT and YNNKEL (reference sequence). The ends lost 1 base at V and 2 bases at J; junction bases unmatched: 5. CDR3 DNA: TGTGCCAGCAGCCAAGTCCTAGCGGGGTTGCAAGAGACCCAGTACTTC. Its protein is CASSQVLAGLQETQYF.

Ten or more counts support this clonotype. This chain links TRBV6-5 with TRBJ1-6; D unresolved. This CDR3 has 13 residues. The V end lost 0 bases, the J end lost 9 bases, and 6 bases lay between the germline ends. Germline CDR1 and CDR2: MNHEY and SVGAGI. The CDR3 region is CASSYSFFSPLHF. CDR3 nucleotides: TGTGCCAGCAGTTACTCGTTTTTTTCACCCCTCCACTTT.

Ten or more counts support this clonotype. The rearrangement uses TRBV28 and TRBJ1-5; TRBD1 is a possible D gene (6 bases). The CDR3 has 11 amino acids. V lost 4 bases and J 15 bases, leaving 13 bases between the germline ends. The germline V gene encodes CDR1 MDHEN and CDR2 SYDVKM. CDR3 nucleotide sequence: TGTGCCAGCAGTTCAGGACAGTCTCCGCATTTT. Translation: CASSSGQSPHF. The full variable domain, rest sourced from reference TRBV28 and TRBJ1-5, is DVKVTQSSRYLVKRTGEKVFLECVQDMDHENMFWYRQDPGLGLRLIYFSYDVKMKEKGDIPEGYSVSREKKERFSLILESASTNQTSMYLCASSSGQSPHFGDGTRLSIL.

The table lists this clonotype with many counts. The gene calls are TRBV7-7 and TRBJ2-2; 8 bases line up with TRBD1. V lost 2 bases, J lost 5 bases, and 4 bases stayed unmatched. Looked up from germline, CDR1 is SSHAT and CDR2 is FNYEAQ (reference sequence). The length of the CDR3 is 15 residues. The CDR3 loop reads CASSLKTGVTGELFF. CDR3 sequence (DNA): TGTGCCAGCAGCTTAAAGACAGGGGTGACCGGGGAGCTGTTTTTT.

This clonotype was recorded many times. The chain combines TRBV20-1 with TRBJ1-1; D unresolved. Germline-derived CDR1 and CDR2 are DFQATT and SNEGSKA (reference sequence). The CDR3 spans 14 residues. Trimming shortened V by 1 base and J by 4 bases, and 13 bases separated the two germline ends. DNA for the CDR3: TGCAGTGCTAGAGTCTCCATGGGGAGCACTGAAGCTTTCTTT. Translating gives CSARVSMGSTEAFF.

This clonotype was observed at least ten times. The chain couples TRBV18 to TRBJ1-2, with TRBD1 matching over 7 bases. The CDR3 covers 15 residues. Losses at the gene ends were 6 bases for V and 0 bases for J; bases not matched to a gene: 7. Germline V lookup: CDR1 KGHSH, CDR2 LQKENI. The CDR3 region is CASSQTGKPNYGYTF. For the CDR3, the DNA is TGTGCCAGCTCCCAGACAGGGAAACCTAACTATGGCTACACCTTC.

At least ten counts were recorded for this clonotype. CDR3 protein: CASSHDTESPTNEKLFF. The CDR3 DNA reads as TGTGCCAGCAGCCATGACACCGAAAGTCCAACTAATGAAAAACTGTTTTTT. The chain carries TRBV5-4 and TRBJ1-4, with no clear D. The CDR3 spans 17 residues. Germline CDR1 is SGHNT and CDR2 is YYREEE (reference sequence). Trimming stripped 4 bases from V and 0 bases from J, with 16 bases between.

This clonotype was found many times. DNA of the CDR3: TGTGCCAGTACCGCCGGGACCGTAAAAGAGACCCAGTACTTC. Residues: CASTAGTVKETQYF. The rearrangement links TRBV19 to TRBJ2-5; D tentatively fits TRBD1 or TRBD2 (5 bases each). Germline values: CDR1 LNHDA, CDR2 SQIVND (reference sequence). V lost 7 bases and J lost 3, with 15 bases in between. There are 14 residues in the CDR3. Drawing the rest from reference TRBV19 and TRBJ2-5, the complete variable domain is DGGITQSPKYLFRKEGQNVTLSCEQNLNHDAMYWYRQDPGQGLRLIYYSQIVNDFQKGDIAEGYSVSREKKESFPLTVTSAQKNPTAFYLCASTAGTVKETQYFGPGTRLLVL.

The chain recombines TRBV7-2 with TRBJ2-7; D not certain. CDR1 is SGHTA, CDR2 FQGNSA, per germline. V lost 1 base and J lost 1, with 5 bases in between. The CDR3 extends over 13 amino acids. In nucleotides, the CDR3 is TGTGCCAGCAGCTTAGGCGTTTCCTACGAGCAGTACTTC. This sequence encodes CASSLGVSYEQYF.

This clonotype was seen once. This could be a read error, since a much larger clone is one nucleotide away. This chain connects TRBV10-3 to TRBJ1-5, with 9 nucleotides matching TRBD1. The end of the DNA aligns better with TRBJ2-3, so the J call may be wrong. Germline V lookup: CDR1 ENHRY, CDR2 SYGVKD. The CDR3 loop spans 14 amino acids. The CDR3: CAISGTGTGLPQYF. Written as DNA, the CDR3 is TGTGCCATCAGTGGTACCGGGACAGGGCTCCCCCAGTATTTT.

This clonotype was found many times. The chain has TRBV20-1 and TRBJ2-3, with D maybe TRBD2 (6 bases). CDR3 size: 12 residues. V was cut by 3 bases and J by 10 bases, with 14 bases left in between. Germline assignment: CDR1 DFQATT and CDR2 SNEGSKA (reference sequence). CDR3 amino acids: CSARAPGEAQYF. The CDR3 DNA follows: TGCAGTGCTAGGGCGCCTGGGGAGGCGCAGTATTTT.

This clonotype was seen at least ten times. CDR3 nucleotide sequence: TGTGCCAGCAGCCCAAGGACTAGCGGGGCTAGCACAGATACGCAGTATTTT. It specifies CASSPRTSGASTDTQYF. The genes are TRBV7-2 and TRBJ2-3, with TRBD2 matching 12 bases. The CDR3 is 17 amino acids. After removal of 5 bases from V and 0 bases from J, the junction contained 6 bases not matched to a gene. CDR1 is SGHTA, CDR2 FQGNSA, per germline.

In this sample, this clonotype turned up many times. The V call is TRBV29-1, the J call TRBJ2-5; 8 nucleotides agree with TRBD1. Trimming took 6 bases from V and 6 from J; bases not matched to a gene: 6. CDR3 size: 12 residues. Germline V gene data show CDR1 as SQVTM and CDR2 as ANQGSEA. CDR3 bases: TGCAGCGTGCTGGACAGGGTAAAGACCCAGTACTTC. Its protein product is CSVLDRVKTQYF.

The table lists this clonotype with many counts. The chain is built from TRBV7-2 and TRBJ1-6; D not resolved. This CDR3 spans 13 amino acids. Germline V gene sequence: CDR1 SGHTA, CDR2 FQGNSA. Trimming removed 10 bases at V and 0 bases at J, with 7 bases between. CDR3: CATGSSYNSPLHF. CDR3 nucleotide sequence: TGTGCCACCGGTAGCTCCTATAATTCACCCCTCCACTTT.

This clonotype was recorded at least ten times. V gene TRBV29-1 combines with J gene TRBJ2-3, with TRBD1 matching 9 bases. Losses at the gene ends were 3 bases for V and 5 bases for J; bases not matched to a gene: 9. Germline-derived CDR1 and CDR2 are SQVTM and ANQGSEA. The CDR3 runs to 15 residues. The CDR3 DNA reads TGCAGCGTTGATGCGGACAGGGGAAGTGAAGATACGCAGTATTTT. Protein product: CSVDADRGSEDTQYF.

There are many counts of this clonotype. This sequence joins TRBV21-1 and TRBJ1-5; the table's D call of TRBD1 was not tested on the DNA. TRBV21-1 is labeled a pseudogene. The CDR3 totals 19 residues. CDR3 sequence: CASSTRQGALLYSNQPQHF. The CDR3 coding sequence is TGTGCCAGCAGCACCAGACAGGGGGCCCTTCTATATAGCAATCAGCCCCAGCATTTT.

This clonotype was detected many times. The chain recombines TRBV3-1 with TRBJ2-1; TRBD1 matches at 9 bases. Germline lookup yields CDR1 LGHDT and CDR2 YNNKEL (reference sequence). This CDR3 has 14 residues. V shed 4 bases, J shed 7 bases, and the junction held 5 bases outside the gene matches. The CDR3: CASSLTGTGNEQFF. Here the CDR3 DNA reads TGTGCCAGCAGCCTCACCGGGACAGGGAATGAGCAGTTCTTC.

This clonotype was seen once. This may be a read error: a much more frequent sequence differs by one nucleotide. The chain has TRBV10-3 and TRBJ2-2, with D perhaps matching TRBD1 (6 bases). This CDR3 is 14 amino acids long. Germline CDR1 is ENHRY and CDR2 is SYGVKD. Trimming removed 6 bases at V and 3 bases at J, with 11 bases between. CDR3 nucleotides: TGTGCCATCAGGCGGACAGAGGACACCGGGGAGCTGTTTTTT. Translating it yields CAIRRTEDTGELFF.

This clonotype has at least ten counts. The chain uses TRBV2 and TRBJ2-3; unclear D gene. The CDR3 contains 15 residues. Germline lookup yields CDR1 SNHLY and CDR2 FYNNEI. The V gene lost 6 bases and the J gene lost 0 bases, with 13 bases spanning the gap. The CDR3 nucleotides are TGTGCCAGCAGGGCTACGTCGGATAGCACAGATACGCAGTATTTT. Protein: CASRATSDSTDTQYF.

This clonotype has a count of ten or more. The chain carries TRBV11-1 and TRBJ2-1, with 8 bases identical to TRBD1. The trim removed 5 bases at V and 9 bases at J, leaving 3 bases unmatched. There are 12 residues in the CDR3. The germline V gene encodes CDR1 SGHAT and CDR2 FQDESV (reference sequence). The CDR3 DNA reads TGTGCCAGCAGCACAGGGGGGACTGAGCAGTTCTTC. It encodes CASSTGGTEQFF.

This clonotype was recorded many times. The chain uses TRBV7-2 and TRBJ2-7, with 8 bases aligning to TRBD2. Germline CDR1 reads SGHTA; CDR2 reads FQGNSA. Losses at the gene ends were 5 bases for V and 2 bases for J; bases not matched to a gene: 14. The CDR3 extends over 17 amino acids. For the CDR3, the DNA is TGTGCCAGCAGCCACAGGATAGCGGGGAAAAACCCCTACGAGCAGTACTTC. Translating gives CASSHRIAGKNPYEQYF.

This clonotype showed up many times. The chain joins TRBV11-1 to TRBJ2-3; the D is unclear. The CDR3 contains 12 residues. The V end lost 6 bases, the J end lost 2 bases, and 6 bases lay between the germline ends. Germline CDR1 is SGHAT and CDR2 is FQDESV (reference sequence). CDR3 protein: CASRGFTDTQYF. In nucleotides, the CDR3 is TGTGCCAGCAGGGGGTTCACAGATACGCAGTATTTT.

This clonotype was counted at least ten times. The chain links TRBV14 to TRBJ1-2; no clear D gene. Germline V CDR1 and CDR2: SGHDN, FVKESK. Trimming removed 0 bases from V and 2 bases from J, with 10 bases in between. The CDR3 has 15 residues. Here the CDR3 DNA reads TGTGCCAGCAGCCAAGATCAGGAGTGGAACTATGGCTACACCTTC. As protein: CASSQDQEWNYGYTF.

This clonotype was recorded at least ten times. The chain joins TRBV11-2 to TRBJ2-4; 9 bases agree with TRBD1. Germline values: CDR1 SGHAT, CDR2 FQNNGV. After removal of 5 bases from V and 0 bases from J, the junction contained 5 bases not matched to a gene. CDR3 size: 16 residues. The CDR3 bases are TGTGCCAGCAGCCACGGGACAGGGTTAGCCAAAAACATTCAGTACTTC. Protein: CASSHGTGLAKNIQYF.